Sequencing of this T cell receptor (beta chain) was carried out in a study of blood T cell repertoires in COVID-19. Clones were sequenced by immunoSEQ multiplex PCR, and TCRdb holds only the in-frame ones, with some missing. The data contain 210,000 or so clones, 65% to 85% of them singletons. This CDR3 is built from 18 residues. V dropped 0 bases and J dropped 3; count of bases not matched to a gene: 12. Germline-derived CDR1 and CDR2 are LGHDT and YNNKEL (reference sequence). This chain links TRBV3-1 (or the pseudogene TRBV3-2) with TRBJ2-3; 7 nucleotides agree with TRBD2. Sequencing input: PBMCs or T cells enriched from blood (not recorded which). This receptor was taken from a man aged 25-45 years with acute COVID-19. The CDR3 loop reads CASSQDMSGAPATDTQYF. DNA of the CDR3: TGTGCCAGCAGCCAAGATATGAGCGGGGCGCCTGCGACAGATACGCAGTATTTT.